A single sample gave rise to the 31 T cell receptor beta chains below, sequenced in a study of blood T cell repertoires in COVID-19. Clones were sequenced by immunoSEQ multiplex PCR, and TCRdb holds only the in-frame ones, with some missing. The profile shows a few hundred thousand clones, over 75% of them singletons. The sequenced sample was PBMCs or T cells enriched from blood (not recorded which). These receptor sequences come from a man aged 35 to 55 in a cohort exposed to, infected with or recovered from COVID-19 (not recorded which).

J is TRBJ2-5 and V is TRBV28; 12 bases match TRBD2. The germline gives CDR1 MDHEN, CDR2 SYDVKM. V was pared by 4 bases and J by 7 bases, with 4 bases of the junction left unmatched. The CDR3 length is 14 residues. CDR3 sequence: CASSSSGRARTQYF. CDR3 nucleotides: TGTGCCAGCAGTTCTAGCGGGAGGGCCCGGACCCAGTACTTC. Based on the CDR3 plus reference TRBV28 and TRBJ2-5, the full variable domain is DVKVTQSSRYLVKRTGEKVFLECVQDMDHENMFWYRQDPGLGLRLIYFSYDVKMKEKGDIPEGYSVSREKKERFSLILESASTNQTSMYLCASSSSGRARTQYFGPGTRLLVL.

This clone was observed a handful of times. The V call is TRBV28, the J call TRBJ1-4, with 7 bases fitting TRBD1. V shed 5 bases and J 4 bases; nucleotides not matched to a gene: 10. The CDR3 has 16 residues. Per the germline V gene, CDR1 is MDHEN and CDR2 is SYDVKM. The CDR3 DNA sequence: TGTGCCAGCAGTCTCACCGGGACAGTAATTAATGAAAAACTGTTTTTT. Translation: CASSLTGTVINEKLFF.

The V call is TRBV5-5, the J call TRBJ1-4, with TRBD1 matching 7 bases. The V gene's germline CDR1 is SGHKS and CDR2 YYEKEE (reference sequence). V gave up 2 bases and J gave up 6 bases; unmatched junction bases: 1. CDR3 size: 13 residues. CDR3 in amino acids: CASSFDRDEKLFF. The CDR3 region has the DNA TGTGCCAGCAGCTTCGACAGGGATGAAAAACTGTTTTTT.

This chain links TRBV2 with TRBJ2-7; 7 bases agree with TRBD2. From germline, CDR1 is SNHLY and CDR2 FYNNEI. The CDR3 runs 15 residues. With V trimmed by 2 bases and J by 3 bases, 7 bases remained unmatched. The CDR3 protein is CASSETGGLGYEQYF. The CDR3 bases are TGTGCCAGCAGTGAAACCGGTGGACTAGGCTACGAGCAGTACTTC.

The J gene is TRBJ1-4, the V gene TRBV19, with a tentative D call TRBD1 (6 bases). The CDR3 totals 12 residues. Deletions cut 9 bases from V and 7 bases from J, with 12 bases between. The V gene's germline CDR1 is LNHDA and CDR2 SQIVND (reference sequence). The chain's CDR3 is CASEQGGEKLFF. CDR3 DNA sequence: TGTGCCAGCGAACAGGGTGGTGAAAAACTGTTTTTT.

This clone was picked up one time. The gene calls are TRBV6-2 or TRBV6-3 and TRBJ1-2; 8 bases line up with TRBD1. Germline V gives CDR1 MNHEY, CDR2 SVGEGT. This CDR3 contains 12 residues. With V trimmed by 5 bases and J by 7 bases, 3 bases remained unmatched. The CDR3 DNA sequence: TGTGCCAGCAGTCCCAGGGGGCTTGGCTACACCTTC. Translated: CASSPRGLGYTF.

V usage is TRBV27 and J usage is TRBJ1-1, with TRBD1 as a possible D gene (5 bases). This CDR3 is 14 amino acids long. Germline-derived CDR1 and CDR2 are MNHEY and SMNVEV (reference sequence). With 2 bases removed from V and 5 bases from J, the gap between germline ends came to 12 bases. The CDR3 sequence is CASSLRGGGTEAFF. The CDR3 DNA reads TGTGCCAGCAGTTTACGGGGGGGTGGAACTGAAGCTTTCTTT.

V and J are TRBV24-1 and TRBJ2-3; D is unresolved. The germline V gene encodes CDR1 KGHDR and CDR2 SFDVKD. Deletions cut 4 bases from V and 0 bases from J, with 4 bases between. This CDR3 is 13 amino acids long. CDR3 residues: CATSDFSTDTQYF. CDR3 DNA: TGTGCCACCAGTGACTTTAGCACAGATACGCAGTATTTT.

Only a few counts were recorded for this clone. The rearrangement joins TRBV29-1 to TRBJ2-5; TRBD2 is a possible D gene (6 bases). The CDR3 has 13 amino acids. CDR1 SQVTM and CDR2 ANQGSEA come from the germline V gene. The ends were cut back, 3 bases at V and 5 bases at J, with 13 bases in the middle. The CDR3 loop reads CSVEAGIRETQYF. In nucleotides, the CDR3 is TGCAGCGTTGAGGCGGGAATTCGGGAGACCCAGTACTTC.

The chain links TRBV9 to TRBJ2-2; TRBD2 matches at 13 bases. With 6 bases clipped from V and 6 bases from J, the junction kept 8 bases outside the gene matches. Germline-derived CDR1 and CDR2 are SGDLS and YYNGEE. The CDR3 has 16 amino acids. CDR3 sequence reads: CASILGTSGVAGELFF. The CDR3, as DNA: TGTGCCAGCATACTCGGGACTAGCGGGGTGGCCGGGGAGCTGTTTTTT.

Turning to this clone: The same CDR3 is also encoded by other DNA sequences in this sample. This chain uses TRBV24-1 with TRBJ1-1; 7 nucleotides agree with TRBD1. The CDR3 is 13 amino acids. Trimming removed 7 bases from V and 4 bases from J; junction bases left unmatched: 5. CDR1 KGHDR and CDR2 SFDVKD come from the germline V gene. CDR3 protein: CATSNRGSTEAFF. The DNA of the CDR3 is TGTGCCACCAGCAACAGGGGCTCCACTGAAGCTTTCTTT.

The rearrangement links TRBV10-2 to TRBJ1-5; 8 bases fit TRBD1. V shed 3 bases, J shed 5 bases, and the junction held 0 bases outside the gene matches. Germline CDR1 WSHSY, CDR2 SAAADI. The CDR3 loop spans 13 amino acids. CDR3: CASSEQGDQPQHF. The CDR3 region has the DNA TGCGCCAGCAGTGAACAGGGGGATCAGCCCCAGCATTTT.

V gene TRBV27 combines with J gene TRBJ1-2, with 11 bases matching TRBD1. Trimming cost V 4 bases and J 4 bases; bases outside gene matches: 5. Germline V gene sequence: CDR1 MNHEY, CDR2 SMNVEV (reference sequence). CDR3 length: 15 amino acids. CDR3 sequence (DNA): TGTGCCAGCAGTTCATGGACAGGGGGCTTCTATGGCTACACCTTC. Encoded protein: CASSSWTGGFYGYTF.

The V gene is TRBV7-2, the J gene TRBJ2-5; tentative D call: TRBD2 (7 bases). CDR1 and CDR2 from the germline V gene are SGHTA and FQGNSA. V lost 5 bases and J lost 5, with 12 bases in between. This CDR3 has 13 amino acids. The CDR3 region has the DNA TGTGCCAGCAGCCGGGGGGCTCCGGAGACCCAGTACTTC. Its translation is CASSRGAPETQYF.

CDR3 protein: CASSQRGGRRNTEAFF. Here the CDR3 DNA reads TGTGCCAGCAGCCAAAGGGGGGGGCGCAGGAACACTGAAGCTTTCTTT. V usage is TRBV3-1 (or the pseudogene TRBV3-2) and J usage is TRBJ1-1; D is perhaps TRBD1 (6 bases). This CDR3 has 16 residues. The germline V gene has CDR1 LGHDT and CDR2 YNNKEL (reference sequence). Trimming removed 2 bases at V and 1 base at J, with 14 bases between.

In DNA form, the CDR3 reads TGTGCCACCAGCAGGACAGGGGGCATGGAAAACACCATATATTTT. Encoded protein: CATSRTGGMENTIYF. The chain combines TRBV15 with TRBJ1-3, with TRBD1 matching 10 bases. V lost 3 bases and J lost 6; bases outside the gene matches: 5. Germline V gene lookup returns CDR1 LNHNV and CDR2 YYDKDF (reference sequence). This CDR3 is 15 amino acids long.

The chain combines TRBV5-6 with TRBJ2-3; maybe TRBD1 (6 bases). This CDR3 contains 14 residues. The V and J ends lost 4 bases and 9 bases respectively, with 18 bases between them. CDR1 is SGHDT, CDR2 YYEEEE, per germline. The CDR3 DNA reads as TGTGCCAGCAGCCGCACAGGGCCCTTAGGGACGCAGTATTTT. The encoded protein is CASSRTGPLGTQYF.

V gene TRBV28 combines with J gene TRBJ1-2, with TRBD1 identical over 7 bases. Germline V gene data show CDR1 as MDHEN and CDR2 as SYDVKM. V trimming: 6 bases; J trimming: 7 bases; junction bases outside the gene matches: 2. The CDR3 spans 11 residues. The chain's CDR3 is CASRGQSGYTF. In DNA, the CDR3 is TGTGCCAGCAGGGGACAGTCTGGCTACACCTTC.

The chain joins TRBV24-1 to TRBJ2-2, with 7 bases matching TRBD1. With 6 bases clipped from V and 6 bases from J, the junction kept 12 bases outside the gene matches. The V gene's germline CDR1 is KGHDR and CDR2 SFDVKD. The CDR3 is 16 residues long. The CDR3 spells CATSNSQAQGAGELFF. The CDR3, as DNA: TGTGCCACCAGTAATAGTCAGGCCCAGGGGGCCGGGGAGCTGTTTTTT.

The chain joins TRBV25-1 to TRBJ2-3; 9 bases map to TRBD1. V lost 5 bases, J lost 3 bases, and 6 bases stayed unmatched. In germline, CDR1 is MGHDK, CDR2 SYGVNS. This CDR3 region has 15 residues. CDR3 sequence: CASSKGTGWTDTQYF. The CDR3 nucleotides are TGTGCCAGCAGTAAGGGGACAGGGTGGACAGATACGCAGTATTTT.

This chain joins TRBV5-1 and TRBJ1-3, with no clear D. Looked up from germline, CDR1 is SGHRS and CDR2 is YFSETQ. V was clipped by 0 bases and J by 8 bases, with 9 bases between them. This CDR3 spans 13 amino acids. CDR3 sequence (DNA): TGCGCCAGCAGCTTGGCCGGGAGTTACACCATATATTTT. Residues: CASSLAGSYTIYF.

The chain is built from TRBV11-2 and TRBJ2-1; TRBD1 matches at 7 bases. The V gene end was trimmed by 4 bases and the J gene end by 7 bases; junction bases not matched to a gene: 4. The CDR3 is made up of 13 amino acids. Per germline, CDR1 SGHAT and CDR2 FQNNGV. This CDR3 is CASSSTGSNEQFF. CDR3 coding DNA: TGTGCCAGCAGCTCGACAGGGTCGAATGAGCAGTTCTTC.

This clone was observed a few times. This chain uses TRBV6-1 with TRBJ1-5; 8 nucleotides agree with TRBD1. CDR3 size: 15 residues. CDR1 and CDR2 (germline): MNHNS, SASEGT. The trim removed 1 base at V and 6 bases at J, leaving 5 bases unmatched. The CDR3 reads CASSEGTGRSQPQHF. CDR3 coding DNA: TGTGCCAGCAGTGAAGGGACAGGGAGGTCTCAGCCCCAGCATTTT.

The rearrangement uses TRBV2 and TRBJ2-2, with 8 bases matching TRBD1. This CDR3 has 15 residues. After removal of 6 bases from V and 4 bases from J, the junction contained 7 bases not matched to a gene. The germline V gene has CDR1 SNHLY and CDR2 FYNNEI. This CDR3 is CASRTGTGATGELFF. CDR3 nucleotide sequence: TGTGCCAGCAGGACCGGGACAGGCGCCACCGGGGAGCTGTTTTTT.

This chain uses TRBV5-1 with TRBJ2-7; D gene unclear. The CDR3 runs to 14 residues. The V gene's germline CDR1 is SGHRS and CDR2 YFSETQ. V was cut by 0 bases and J by 1 base, with 8 bases left in between. The CDR3 is CASSLGDTSYEQYF. The CDR3 DNA reads TGCGCCAGCAGCTTGGGTGACACTTCCTACGAGCAGTACTTC.

This chain links TRBV9 with TRBJ2-2; D perhaps matches TRBD1 (5 bases). CDR1 and CDR2 (germline): SGDLS, YYNGEE. There are 14 residues in the CDR3. The germline V and J ends were trimmed by 4 bases and 8 bases, with 15 bases remaining between them. CDR3 amino acids: CASSPAGITGELFF. For the CDR3, the DNA is TGTGCCAGCAGCCCCGCAGGGATCACTGGGGAGCTGTTTTTT.

The chain couples TRBV5-4 to TRBJ2-7; perhaps TRBD2 as D (5 bases). The CDR3 contains 14 residues. The germline V and J ends were trimmed by 2 bases and 6 bases, with 15 bases remaining between them. Germline values: CDR1 SGHNT, CDR2 YYREEE (reference sequence). The CDR3 DNA reads as TGTGCCAGCAGCTTAATATCTGGGAGCTCCGAGCAGTACTTC. It codes for CASSLISGSSEQYF.

The J gene is TRBJ2-3, the V gene TRBV9, with 7 bases matching TRBD2. The germline V gene has CDR1 SGDLS and CDR2 YYNGEE. This CDR3 has 16 amino acids. V lost 0 bases to trimming and J lost 4 bases; unmatched junction nucleotides: 8. CDR3 in amino acids: CASSVGGRAVADTQYF. The CDR3 DNA reads TGTGCCAGCAGCGTAGGTGGGAGGGCCGTTGCAGATACGCAGTATTTT. Full variable domain (outside the CDR3, taken from reference TRBV9 and TRBJ2-3): DSGVTQTPKHLITATGQRVTLRCSPRSGDLSVYWYQQSLDQGLQFLIQYYNGEERAKGNILERFSAQQFPDLHSELNLSSLELGDSALYFCASSVGGRAVADTQYFGPGTRLTVL.

The chain joins TRBV29-1 to TRBJ2-3, with D maybe TRBD2 (6 bases). Germline V gene sequence: CDR1 SQVTM, CDR2 ANQGSEA. CDR3 length: 14 residues. V was trimmed by 7 bases and J by 3 bases, leaving 17 bases between them. The CDR3 protein is CSDKPEGLTDTQYF. The CDR3 coding sequence is TGCAGCGACAAGCCGGAGGGCCTGACAGATACGCAGTATTTT.

The V and J genes are TRBV28 and TRBJ1-2; D is uncertain. CDR1 and CDR2 (germline): MDHEN, SYDVKM. Trimming removed 5 bases from V and 4 bases from J, with 14 bases in between. This CDR3 is 14 amino acids long. The CDR3 sequence: CASSPLTPGYGYTF. The CDR3, as DNA: TGTGCCAGCAGTCCCCTGACACCAGGCTATGGCTACACCTTC.

The J gene is TRBJ2-7, the V gene TRBV27, with 8 bases matching TRBD1. Per the germline V gene, CDR1 is MNHEY and CDR2 is SMNVEV (reference sequence). The CDR3 has 15 residues. Germline trimming cut 8 bases from V and 2 bases from J; bases unmatched to any gene: 11. For the CDR3, the DNA is TGTGCCAGCGTCACCAATGACAGGGGAGCCTACGAGCAGTACTTC. Translation: CASVTNDRGAYEQYF.